This TCR beta chain derives from a study of control samples from healthy donors and cancer patients (dated by TCRdb to 2019 to 2021). CDR1 and CDR2, looked up from the germline V gene, are ENHRY and SYGVKD. Spanning cysteine to phenylalanine, the CDR3 consists of 14 amino acids. Just the 42-base CDR3 DNA is kept, in frame starting at base 1. Relative to germline, V is 7 bases shorter and J is 3 bases shorter, with 14 bases between their ends. In regard to this clone: Its antigen specificity is not known. Base quality data are lacking; no much larger clone is found one base away.

The library was obtained by the immunoSEQ multiplex PCR assay. TCRdb retrieved this table from immuneACCESS and kept in-frame rearrangements only. Not all clones are present; in checked studies, unresolved V genes account for under half, and no reason is known for the remainder. This sample lists 150,000 to 200,000 clones; 90% to 95% were detected once. 1.3% to 1.5% of the sample goes to the ten largest clones. The sequence joins TRBV10-3 to TRBJ2-3; D gene: possibly TRBD2, on 6 matching bases. This receptor was taken from a man younger than 40 in good health. The sequenced sample consisted of blood. The DNA sequence reads TGTGCCATCATGAGGAGGGGCGAGACAGATACGCAGTATTTT. Its protein is CAIMRRGETDTQYF.